This T cell receptor beta chain was identified in a study of T cells after yellow fever vaccination. Turning to the study itself: Each low-cell-number fraction was prepared by means of SMART-Seq v4 Ultra Low Input.

This clonotype was counted only a few times. Generation of TCR cDNA used 5'RACE template switching (which added a universal primer site and UMIs). MiXCR, run by TCRdb on the 5' RACE reads, gives a single entry per CDR3 protein. This table holds hundreds of thousands of distinct CDR3 sequences, roughly 5% found once. There are 15 residues in the CDR3. V lost 4 bases and J lost 0, with 11 bases in between. Germline lookup yields CDR1 LGHDT and CDR2 YNNKEL (reference sequence). The sequence derives from a man younger than 35 who received the YFV17D yellow fever vaccine. The chain recombines TRBV3-1 with TRBJ2-3, with a weak D call TRBD2 (6 bases). Sequences were derived from CD4+ T cells sorted from PBMCs, sampled on the day of the yellow fever booster vaccination. The CDR3 here is CASSRDFTSTDTQYF. In nucleotides, the CDR3 is TGTGCCAGCAGCCGGGACTTCACTAGCACAGATACGCAGTATTTT.